This passage covers 17 T cell receptor beta chains from one sample sequenced in a study of cytotoxic CD8 clonotypes in ibrutinib-treated CLL. Sequencing was performed with immunoSEQ multiplex PCR; in TCRdb, only in-frame clones are kept and a portion is missing. The table records 50,000 to 70,000 clones, 50% to 70% of them present only once. The specimen was PBMCs, collected at disease progression, from a patient treated with ibrutinib. The receptors come from a human donor with chronic lymphocytic leukemia.

The J gene is TRBJ1-2, the V gene TRBV4-1; D is uncertain. CDR1 and CDR2 (germline): MGHRA, YSYEKL. The ends were cut back, 1 base at V and 11 bases at J, with 14 bases in the middle. This CDR3 contains 13 residues. This CDR3 reads CASSQVLIPRYTF. In DNA form, the CDR3 reads TGCGCCAGCAGCCAAGTTCTTATTCCTCGATACACCTTC.

V gene TRBV27 combines with J gene TRBJ2-7; 10 bases agree with TRBD1. The CDR3 is 12 residues long. V lost 4 bases, J lost 12 bases, and 6 bases stayed unmatched. Germline V lookup: CDR1 MNHEY, CDR2 SMNVEV (reference sequence). The CDR3 sequence is CASSSRTGGWYF. Written as DNA, the CDR3 is TGTGCCAGCAGTTCCCGGACAGGGGGGTGGTACTTC.

This chain connects TRBV5-1 to TRBJ2-7; 10 nucleotides line up with TRBD1. This CDR3 is built from 15 residues. Looked up from germline, CDR1 is SGHRS and CDR2 is YFSETQ. The ends lost 4 bases at V and 7 bases at J; junction bases unmatched: 11. The CDR3 spells CASSPPGQGLREQYF. CDR3 sequence (DNA): TGCGCCAGCAGCCCACCGGGACAGGGGTTGCGGGAGCAGTACTTC.

This sequence joins TRBV7-2 and TRBJ1-1; D gene uncertain. The CDR3 sequence is 13 residues long. Germline-derived CDR1 and CDR2 are SGHTA and FQGNSA. V gave up 5 bases and J gave up 7 bases, with 14 bases separating them. As DNA, the CDR3 is TGTGCCAGCAGCGCCTGGACGGGAAATGAAGCTTTCTTT. Amino acids: CASSAWTGNEAFF. The full variable domain, completed using reference TRBV7-2 and TRBJ1-1, is GAGVSQSPSNKVTEKGKDVELRCDPISGHTALYWYRQSLGQGLEFLIYFQGNSAPDKSGLPSDRFSAERTGGSVSTLTIQRTQQEDSAVYLCASSAWTGNEAFFGQGTRLTVV.

This clone was observed a few times. The chain has TRBV28 and TRBJ2-7; TRBD1 is a possible D gene (6 bases). Trimming cost V 7 bases and J 0 bases, with 16 bases left between them. CDR1 and CDR2 (germline): MDHEN, SYDVKM. The CDR3 contains 15 residues. CDR3 amino acids: CASTSPGTSSYEQYF. CDR3 coding DNA: TGTGCCAGCACTTCCCCCGGGACATCCTCCTACGAGCAGTACTTC. Together with reference TRBV28 and TRBJ2-7, the CDR3 gives the full variable domain: DVKVTQSSRYLVKRTGEKVFLECVQDMDHENMFWYRQDPGLGLRLIYFSYDVKMKEKGDIPEGYSVSREKKERFSLILESASTNQTSMYLCASTSPGTSSYEQYFGPGTRLTVT.

The V and J genes are TRBV10-2 and TRBJ2-3; 7 bases are shared with TRBD2. Germline V gene data show CDR1 as WSHSY and CDR2 as SAAADI. The CDR3 has 14 amino acids. J lost 6 bases, V lost 5 bases, and 8 bases had no gene match. CDR3 in DNA: TGCGCCAGCAGTCTCAGCGGGACCCCCGATACGCAGTATTTT. Translating it yields CASSLSGTPDTQYF.

This chain joins TRBV7-6 and TRBJ2-1, with TRBD2 identical over 8 bases. Germline V CDR1 and CDR2: SGHVS, FNYEAQ. V trimming: 7 bases; J trimming: 9 bases; junction bases outside the gene matches: 11. The CDR3 is made up of 14 amino acids. CDR3 sequence reads: CASTPLTSGREQFF. CDR3 sequence (DNA): TGTGCCAGCACCCCGCTCACTAGCGGACGTGAGCAGTTCTTC.

The rearrangement uses TRBV7-6 and TRBJ1-5; no firm D call. The CDR3 loop spans 16 amino acids. V lost 1 base to trimming and J lost 0 bases, with 10 bases between them. CDR1 and CDR2 (germline): SGHVS, FNYEAQ. As DNA, the CDR3 is TGTGCCAGCAGCTTAGATAGCGGATATAGCAATCAGCCCCAGCATTTT. Translation gives CASSLDSGYSNQPQHF.

The J gene is TRBJ1-4, the V gene TRBV6-6; D remains ambiguous. Trimming took 0 bases from V and 7 from J, leaving 12 bases between them. Germline V gene lookup returns CDR1 MNHNY and CDR2 SVGAGI (reference sequence). The CDR3 consists of 15 residues. CDR3: CASSYSSAGSEKLFF. The CDR3 nucleotides read TGTGCCAGCAGTTACTCGAGTGCGGGGAGTGAAAAACTGTTTTTT.

This clone was observed a handful of times. The gene calls are TRBV15 and TRBJ1-2; D remains unclear. Trimming shortened V by 0 bases and J by 1 base, and 6 bases separated the two germline ends. The length of the CDR3 is 14 residues. CDR1 LNHNV and CDR2 YYDKDF come from the germline V gene (reference sequence). The CDR3 DNA reads TGTGCCACCAGCAGAGAAAGATTTAACTATGGCTACACCTTC. Translated: CATSRERFNYGYTF.

This chain's CDR3 is CASSGPGQNTEAFF. For the CDR3, the DNA is TGCGCCAGCAGCGGGCCGGGACAGAACACTGAAGCTTTCTTT. The chain carries TRBV5-1 and TRBJ1-1; possible D gene TRBD1, 6 bases. Germline V CDR1 and CDR2: SGHRS, YFSETQ. The CDR3 extends over 14 amino acids. Between the trimmed V and J ends, which lost 4 bases and 1 base, there was a span of 11 bases.

V and J are TRBV7-2 and TRBJ1-5; TRBD1 aligns across 7 bases. CDR3 length: 15 amino acids. Unmatched junction bases numbered 4, after V lost 3 bases and J lost 2 bases. CDR1 and CDR2 from the germline V gene are SGHTA and FQGNSA. In nucleotides, the CDR3 is TGTGCCAGCAGCTTTGGGCAGGGGGGCAATCAGCCCCAGCATTTT. Translated, it gives CASSFGQGGNQPQHF.

The rearrangement links TRBV4-2 to TRBJ1-3, with D maybe TRBD1 (5 bases). There are 13 residues in the CDR3. Germline V gene sequence: CDR1 LGHNA, CDR2 YNFKEQ. V lost 8 bases and J lost 1, with 9 bases in between. CDR3 region: CASGGDSGNTIYF. The CDR3, as DNA: TGTGCCAGCGGGGGTGATTCTGGAAACACCATATATTTT.

The chain recombines TRBV2 with TRBJ2-5; D perhaps matches TRBD2 (5 bases). The V gene lost 4 bases and the J gene lost 4 bases, with 13 bases spanning the gap. Germline V gene sequence: CDR1 SNHLY, CDR2 FYNNEI. The CDR3 length is 14 residues. In DNA form, the CDR3 reads TGTGCCAGCAGTGGCCTTACTAGTCTAGAGACCCAGTACTTC. This gives the protein CASSGLTSLETQYF.

This clone turned up a few times. The chain carries TRBV7-8 and TRBJ2-7; no clear D. The V gene's germline CDR1 is SGHVS and CDR2 FQNEAQ. This CDR3 is built from 13 residues. Trimming left V 1 base short and J 3 bases short, with 7 bases between. CDR3 bases: TGTGCCAGCAGCTTAGACAGAATCTACGAGCAGTACTTC. As protein: CASSLDRIYEQYF.

This chain joins TRBV5-1 and TRBJ2-7, with 8 bases aligning to TRBD2. V lost 4 bases, J lost 0 bases, and 9 bases stayed unmatched. This CDR3 is 16 amino acids long. In germline, CDR1 is SGHRS, CDR2 YFSETQ. The CDR3, as DNA: TGCGCCAGCAGCGCTCGGGGGCTAGCGGGCTCCTACGAGCAGTACTTC. Encoded protein: CASSARGLAGSYEQYF.

This chain links TRBV5-6 with TRBJ2-3; TRBD2 matches at 8 bases. After removal of 4 bases from V and 3 bases from J, the junction contained 10 bases not matched to a gene. Germline V gene lookup returns CDR1 SGHDT and CDR2 YYEEEE. The CDR3 is 16 residues long. The CDR3, as DNA: TGTGCCAGCAGCCGATATAGCGGGGTTGGGACAGATACGCAGTATTTT. As protein: CASSRYSGVGTDTQYF.